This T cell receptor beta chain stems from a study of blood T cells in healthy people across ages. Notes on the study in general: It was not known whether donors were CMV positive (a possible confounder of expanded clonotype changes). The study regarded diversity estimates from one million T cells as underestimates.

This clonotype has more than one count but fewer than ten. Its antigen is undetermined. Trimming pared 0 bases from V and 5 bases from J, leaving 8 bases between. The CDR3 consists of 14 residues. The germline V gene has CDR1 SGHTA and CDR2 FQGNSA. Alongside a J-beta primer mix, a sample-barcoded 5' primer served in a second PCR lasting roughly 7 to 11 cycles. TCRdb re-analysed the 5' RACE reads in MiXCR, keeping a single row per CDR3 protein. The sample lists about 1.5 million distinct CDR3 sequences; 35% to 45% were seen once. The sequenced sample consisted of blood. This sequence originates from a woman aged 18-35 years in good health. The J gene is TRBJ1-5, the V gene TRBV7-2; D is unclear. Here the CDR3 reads CASSLAGGYQPQHF. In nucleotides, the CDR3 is TGTGCCAGCAGCTTAGCTGGCGGGTATCAGCCCCAGCATTTT. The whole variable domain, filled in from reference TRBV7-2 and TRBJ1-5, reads GAGVSQSPSNKVTEKGKDVELRCDPISGHTALYWYRQSLGQGLEFLIYFQGNSAPDKSGLPSDRFSAERTGGSVSTLTIQRTQQEDSAVYLCASSLAGGYQPQHFGDGTRLSIL.